The clone carrying this T cell receptor (beta chain) was detected only a few times. Antigen unknown. The record originates from a study of cytomegalovirus exposure and HLA in healthy donors. Whole-study context: Most genotyped donors, roughly 83% of 300 to 400, had Caucasian-associated genetic ancestry.

Whole-study findings and limits: From TCR beta sequences, most subjects' HLA-A and HLA-B alleles were reportedly predicted accurately. A likely sequencing artifact accounted for one observed cluster of highly shared sequence variants. Immune exposure data for these donors was limited to CMV serostatus.

Both 60 Vbeta primers and 13 Jbeta primers went into the PCR. Sequencing was performed with immunoSEQ multiplex PCR; in TCRdb, only in-frame clones are kept and a portion is missing. Of 80,000 to 130,000 clones listed, 79% are singletons. Sequenced material: PBMCs. This receptor was identified in a female donor in good health and CMV-seropositive.

DNA of the CDR3: TGTGCCAGCTCACCACCAATCGTGTCGCTAGCGGGAGGGCCATTATATGAGCAGTTCTTC. Translation gives CASSPPIVSLAGGPLYEQFF. The J gene is TRBJ2-1, the V gene TRBV18, with TRBD2 matching over 12 bases. Per the germline V gene, CDR1 is KGHSH and CDR2 is LQKENI. The V gene end was trimmed by 0 bases and the J gene end by 8 bases; junction bases not matched to a gene: 17. The CDR3 is 20 amino acids.